This T cell receptor beta chain derives from a study of blood T cell repertoires in COVID-19. The wider study: Sample material is recorded as cDNA or gDNA derived from T cells, B-cell-depleted T cells, or PBMCs.

The CDR3 runs 15 residues. In germline, CDR1 is MRHNA, CDR2 SNTAGT. J lost 5 bases, V lost 4 bases, and 6 bases had no gene match. The study recruited people aged roughly 18 to 100 years across about two dozen US areas. Cohort allocation depended upon clinical history that participants reported. In the original workflow: The authors estimated nucleated cell counts from reference gene primer amplification. Using immunoSEQ multiplex PCR, the repertoire was profiled, and TCRdb retains in-frame clones only, with some absent. That table is the source of V, J and clone size, and D and trimming were worked out from the DNA. The repertoire has 310,000 or so clones, 80% to 95% of them found once; the top ten carry 0.9% to 1.2%.

The source of this sequence is a woman in her 30s who had recovered from COVID-19. The V call is TRBV6-4, the J call TRBJ2-3; 10 bases fit TRBD2. The sequencing sample was made of PBMCs or T cells enriched from blood (not recorded which). Here the CDR3 reads CASSGSGRGGDTQYF. CDR3 DNA sequence: TGTGCCAGCAGTGGAAGCGGGAGGGGTGGAGATACGCAGTATTTT.